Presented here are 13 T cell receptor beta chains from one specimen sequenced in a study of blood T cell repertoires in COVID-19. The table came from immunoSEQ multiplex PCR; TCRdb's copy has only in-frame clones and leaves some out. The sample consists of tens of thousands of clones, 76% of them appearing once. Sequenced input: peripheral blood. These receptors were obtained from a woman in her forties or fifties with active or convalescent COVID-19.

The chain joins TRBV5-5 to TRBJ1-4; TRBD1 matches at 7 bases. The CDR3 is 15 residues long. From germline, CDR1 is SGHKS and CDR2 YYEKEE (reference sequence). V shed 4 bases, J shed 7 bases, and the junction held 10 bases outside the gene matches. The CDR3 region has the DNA TGTGCCAGCAGCCCACAGGGGTGGGCGGGTGAAAAACTGTTTTTT. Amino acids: CASSPQGWAGEKLFF. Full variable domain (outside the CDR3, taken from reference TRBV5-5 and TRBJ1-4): DAGVTQSPTHLIKTRGQQVTLRCSPISGHKSVSWYQQVLGQGPQFIFQYYEKEERGRGNFPDRFSARQFPNYSSELNVNALLLGDSALYLCASSPQGWAGEKLFFGSGTQLSVL.

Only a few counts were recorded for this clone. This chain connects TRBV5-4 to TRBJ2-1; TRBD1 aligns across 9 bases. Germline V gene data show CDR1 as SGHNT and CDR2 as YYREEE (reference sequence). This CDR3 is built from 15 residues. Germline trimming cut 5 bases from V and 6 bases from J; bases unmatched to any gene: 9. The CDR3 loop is CASREGQGRGNEQFF. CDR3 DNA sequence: TGTGCCAGCAGGGAAGGACAGGGGAGAGGCAATGAGCAGTTCTTC.

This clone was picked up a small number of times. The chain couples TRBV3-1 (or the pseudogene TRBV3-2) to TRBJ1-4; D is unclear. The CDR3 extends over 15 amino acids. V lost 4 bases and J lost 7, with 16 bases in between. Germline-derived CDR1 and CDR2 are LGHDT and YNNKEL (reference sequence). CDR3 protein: CASSLFGDRGEKLFF. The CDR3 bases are TGTGCCAGCAGCCTCTTCGGGGATCGGGGTGAAAAACTGTTTTTT.

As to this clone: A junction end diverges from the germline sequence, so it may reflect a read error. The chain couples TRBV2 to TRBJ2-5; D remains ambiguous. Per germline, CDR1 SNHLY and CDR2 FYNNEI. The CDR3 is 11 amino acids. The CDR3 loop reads CASSYQETQYF. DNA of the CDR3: TGTGCCAGCAGTTACCAGGAGACCCAGTACTTC. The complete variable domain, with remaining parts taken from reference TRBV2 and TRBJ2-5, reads EPEVTQTPSHQVTQMGQEVILRCVPISNHLYFYWYRQILGQKVEFLVSFYNNEISEKSEIFDDQFSVERPDGSNFTLKIRSTKLEDSAMYFCASSYQETQYFGPGTRLLVL.

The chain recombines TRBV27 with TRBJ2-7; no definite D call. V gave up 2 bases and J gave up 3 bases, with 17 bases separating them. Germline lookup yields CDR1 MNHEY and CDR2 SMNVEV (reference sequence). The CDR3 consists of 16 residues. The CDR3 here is CASSLRRPQANYEQYF. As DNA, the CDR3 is TGTGCCAGCAGTTTACGAAGGCCCCAGGCTAACTACGAGCAGTACTTC.

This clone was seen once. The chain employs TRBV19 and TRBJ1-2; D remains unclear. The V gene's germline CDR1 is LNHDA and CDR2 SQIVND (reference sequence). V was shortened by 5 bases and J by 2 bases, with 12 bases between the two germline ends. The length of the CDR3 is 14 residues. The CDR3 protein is CASSRTDANYGYTF. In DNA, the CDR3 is TGTGCCAGTAGTCGCACAGATGCAAACTATGGCTACACCTTC.

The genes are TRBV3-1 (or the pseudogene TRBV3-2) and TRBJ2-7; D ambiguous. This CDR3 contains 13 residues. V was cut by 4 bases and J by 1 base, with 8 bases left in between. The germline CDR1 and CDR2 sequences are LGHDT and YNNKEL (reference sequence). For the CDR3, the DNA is TGTGCCAGCAGCCGAGCCGGGTCCTACGAGCAGTACTTC. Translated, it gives CASSRAGSYEQYF.

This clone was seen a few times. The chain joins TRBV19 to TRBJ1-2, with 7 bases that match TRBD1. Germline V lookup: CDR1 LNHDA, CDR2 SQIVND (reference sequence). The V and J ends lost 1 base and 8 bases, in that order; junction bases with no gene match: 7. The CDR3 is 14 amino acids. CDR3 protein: CASSIATGAKGYTF. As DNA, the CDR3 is TGTGCCAGTAGTATAGCAACAGGGGCCAAAGGCTACACCTTC.

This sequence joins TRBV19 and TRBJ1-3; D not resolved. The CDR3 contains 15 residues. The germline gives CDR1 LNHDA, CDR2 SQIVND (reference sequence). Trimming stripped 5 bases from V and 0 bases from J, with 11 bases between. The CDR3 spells CASSPVGFSGNTIYF. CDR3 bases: TGTGCCAGTAGTCCCGTCGGGTTCTCTGGAAACACCATATATTTT.

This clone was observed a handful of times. CDR3 DNA sequence: TGTGCCAGCAGCTTAGGCGGTTTTTGGGAGAGAAACTATGGCTACACCTTC. This translates into CASSLGGFWERNYGYTF. The chain couples TRBV13 to TRBJ1-2; D gene unclear. This CDR3 is 17 amino acids long. With 0 bases removed from V and 2 bases from J, the gap between germline ends came to 16 bases. CDR1 PRHDT and CDR2 FYEKMQ come from the germline V gene (reference sequence).

The CDR3 sequence: CASSTVHTGAPKYGYTF. CDR3 in DNA: TGTGCCAGTAGTACAGTACATACAGGGGCACCCAAGTATGGCTACACCTTC. This rearrangement joins TRBV19 to TRBJ1-2; 7 positions agree with TRBD1. The CDR3 extends over 17 amino acids. The germline gives CDR1 LNHDA, CDR2 SQIVND (reference sequence). J lost 5 bases, V lost 4 bases, and 16 bases had no gene match.

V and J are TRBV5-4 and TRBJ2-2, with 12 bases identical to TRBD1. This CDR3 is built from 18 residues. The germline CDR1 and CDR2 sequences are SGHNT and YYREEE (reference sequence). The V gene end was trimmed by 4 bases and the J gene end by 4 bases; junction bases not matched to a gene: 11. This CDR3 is CASSAGTGGDGSTGELFF. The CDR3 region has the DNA TGTGCCAGCAGCGCCGGGACAGGGGGCGACGGGAGCACCGGGGAGCTGTTTTTT.

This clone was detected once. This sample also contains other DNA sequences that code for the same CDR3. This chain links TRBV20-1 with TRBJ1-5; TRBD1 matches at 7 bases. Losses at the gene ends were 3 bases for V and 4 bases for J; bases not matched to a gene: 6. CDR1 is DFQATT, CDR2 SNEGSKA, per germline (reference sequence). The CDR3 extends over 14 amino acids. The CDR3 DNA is TGCAGTGCTAGTCCAGGGGGTAGAAATCAGCCCCAGCATTTT. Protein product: CSASPGGRNQPQHF.